The 11 T cell receptor beta chains reported below all come from one sample, sequenced in a study of T cell repertoires in cytomegalovirus infection. TCRdb re-derived calls from the reads in MiXCR, one entry per CDR3 protein. The data hold 400,000 to 600,000 distinct CDR3 sequences, with about 42% observed a single time. Their antigen targets remain unknown. This specimen was cultured PBMCs, taken from culture after CMV antigen stimulation. These receptor sequences come from a human donor in good health (CMV status not recorded). Some clones in this sample may be carry-over from other donors' samples.

This clonotype has only a few counts. The chain is built from TRBV7-2 and TRBJ2-3; 10 bases align to TRBD2. The V segment lost 5 bases and the J segment 6 bases; nucleotides outside the gene matches: 8. The CDR3 is 15 residues long. Germline V CDR1 and CDR2: SGHTA, FQGNSA. CDR3 amino acids: CASSQTSGVWDTQYF. For the CDR3, the DNA is TGTGCCAGCAGCCAAACTAGCGGGGTGTGGGATACGCAGTATTTT.

V is TRBV10-3 and J is TRBJ2-7, with D tentatively TRBD1 (7 bases). The V and J ends lost 11 bases and 0 bases respectively, with 23 bases between them. Germline-derived CDR1 and CDR2 are ENHRY and SYGVKD. This CDR3 is built from 16 residues. CDR3 in DNA: TGTGCCTCCGGGGGCCGGGGACAGTACCCCTCCTACGAGCAGTACTTC. Its protein product is CASGGRGQYPSYEQYF.

The chain has TRBV7-9 and TRBJ1-1; a possible D gene is TRBD1 (6 bases). CDR3 length equals 15 residues. V lost 3 bases, J lost 5 bases, and 16 bases lay in between. CDR1 is SEHNR, CDR2 FQNEAQ, per germline (reference sequence). CDR3 nucleotide sequence: TGTGCCAGCAGCTTGTGGTATAGGGGGGATACTGAAGCTTTCTTT. Translated: CASSLWYRGDTEAFF.

The V and J genes are TRBV6-2 or TRBV6-3 and TRBJ2-1; 12 bases are a match to TRBD2. With 5 bases clipped from V and 5 bases from J, the junction kept 1 base outside the gene matches. Germline CDR1 is MNHEY and CDR2 is SVGEGT. The CDR3 is 14 residues long. This CDR3 reads CASSRTSGNNEQFF. The CDR3 nucleotides are TGTGCCAGCAGTAGGACTAGCGGGAACAATGAGCAGTTCTTC.

In this sample, this clonotype turned up once. The CDR3 sequence: CASSQGWGRDIQYF. Written as DNA, the CDR3 is TGTGCCAGCAGCCAAGGGTGGGGCCGGGACATTCAGTACTTC. The V gene is TRBV14, the J gene TRBJ2-4, with D perhaps TRBD1 (5 bases). Germline lookup yields CDR1 SGHDN and CDR2 FVKESK. CDR3 length: 14 residues. V dropped 1 base and J dropped 8 bases, with 12 bases sitting between them.

The DNA for the CDR3 is TGTGCCAGCAGTCCGGGGGGGGGGCGGGGCACTGAAGCTTTCTTT. Translation: CASSPGGGRGTEAFF. V gene TRBV27 combines with J gene TRBJ1-1; possibly TRBD1 for D (6 bases). The germline gives CDR1 MNHEY, CDR2 SMNVEV (reference sequence). V lost 5 bases, J lost 4 bases, and 17 bases lay in between. The CDR3 consists of 15 residues.

The CDR3 loop reads CASQWTSAGTGELFF. The CDR3 nucleotides are TGTGCCAGTCAATGGACTAGCGCAGGCACCGGGGAGCTGTTTTTT. This chain uses TRBV27 with TRBJ2-2, with 9 bases fitting TRBD2. Looked up from germline, CDR1 is MNHEY and CDR2 is SMNVEV (reference sequence). The CDR3 is 15 amino acids. The V and J ends lost 9 bases and 4 bases, in that order; junction bases with no gene match: 9.

The chain is built from TRBV6-2 or TRBV6-3 and TRBJ2-5, with unresolved D. The CDR3 consists of 15 residues. V lost 5 bases to trimming and J lost 2 bases, with 15 bases between them. Per the germline V gene, CDR1 is MNHEY and CDR2 is SVGEGT. The chain's CDR3 is CASSLLEWAQETQYF. In DNA, the CDR3 is TGTGCCAGCAGTCTCCTAGAGTGGGCGCAAGAGACCCAGTACTTC.

The V and J genes are TRBV20-1 and TRBJ1-1, with 8 nucleotides matching TRBD1. V trimming: 6 bases; J trimming: 3 bases; junction bases outside the gene matches: 12. CDR1 DFQATT and CDR2 SNEGSKA come from the germline V gene (reference sequence). The length of the CDR3 is 15 residues. The CDR3 DNA reads TGCAGTGCCTTAGTCTGGGACAGGTTGGACACTGAAGCTTTCTTT. Protein product: CSALVWDRLDTEAFF.

This clonotype has a single count. CDR3 amino acids: CASSPIWDRFNSNQPQHF. The CDR3 DNA is TGTGCCAGCAGTCCAATATGGGACAGGTTTAATAGCAATCAGCCCCAGCATTTT. The chain couples TRBV12-3 or TRBV12-4 to TRBJ1-5; 8 nucleotides match TRBD1. J lost 0 bases, V lost 5 bases, and 12 bases had no gene match. This CDR3 comprises 18 residues.

CDR3 nucleotides: TGTGCCAGCAGCCAGCAGGGTTGGTCGGCCAAAAACATTCAGTACTTC. Translated, it gives CASSQQGWSAKNIQYF. The rearrangement links TRBV3-1 to TRBJ2-4; TRBD1 might be the D (5 bases). The CDR3 is made up of 16 amino acids. The V end lost 3 bases, the J end lost 1 base, and 13 bases lay between the germline ends. The V gene's germline CDR1 is LGHDT and CDR2 YNNKEL (reference sequence).